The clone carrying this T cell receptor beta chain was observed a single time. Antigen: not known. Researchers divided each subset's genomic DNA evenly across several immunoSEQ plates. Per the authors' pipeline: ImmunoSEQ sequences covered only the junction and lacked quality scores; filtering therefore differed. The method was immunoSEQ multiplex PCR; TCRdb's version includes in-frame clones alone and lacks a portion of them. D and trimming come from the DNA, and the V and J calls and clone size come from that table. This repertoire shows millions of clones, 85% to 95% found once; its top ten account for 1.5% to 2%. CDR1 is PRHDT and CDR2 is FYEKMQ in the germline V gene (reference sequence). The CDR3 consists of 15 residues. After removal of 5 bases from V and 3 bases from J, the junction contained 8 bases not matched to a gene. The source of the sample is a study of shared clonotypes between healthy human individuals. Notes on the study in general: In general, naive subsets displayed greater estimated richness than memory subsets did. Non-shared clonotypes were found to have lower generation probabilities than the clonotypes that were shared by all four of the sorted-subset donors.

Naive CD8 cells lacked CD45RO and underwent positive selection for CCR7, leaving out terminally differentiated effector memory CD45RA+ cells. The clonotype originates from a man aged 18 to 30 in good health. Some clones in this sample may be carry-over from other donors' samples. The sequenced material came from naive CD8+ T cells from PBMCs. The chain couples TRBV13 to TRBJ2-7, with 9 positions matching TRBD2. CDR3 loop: CASSIRLADIYEQYF. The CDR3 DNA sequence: TGTGCCAGCAGCATCCGACTAGCGGATATCTACGAGCAGTACTTC.